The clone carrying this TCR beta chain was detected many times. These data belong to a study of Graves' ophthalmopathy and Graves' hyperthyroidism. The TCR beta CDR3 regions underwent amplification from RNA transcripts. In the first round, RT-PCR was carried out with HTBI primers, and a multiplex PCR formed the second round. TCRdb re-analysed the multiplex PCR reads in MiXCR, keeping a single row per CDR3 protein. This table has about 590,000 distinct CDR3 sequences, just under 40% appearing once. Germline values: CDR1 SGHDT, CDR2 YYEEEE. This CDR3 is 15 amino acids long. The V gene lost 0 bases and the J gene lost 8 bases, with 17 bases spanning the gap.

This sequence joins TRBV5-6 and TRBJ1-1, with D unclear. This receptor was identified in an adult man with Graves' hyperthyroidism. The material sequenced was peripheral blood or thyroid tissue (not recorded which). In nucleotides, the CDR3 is TGTGCCAGCAGCTTGGGTGGAGGCACCCTCTCGGAAGCTTTCTTT. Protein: CASSLGGGTLSEAFF. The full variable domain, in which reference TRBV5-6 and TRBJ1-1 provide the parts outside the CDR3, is DAGVTQSPTHLIKTRGQQVTLRCSPKSGHDTVSWYQQALGQGPQFIFQYYEEEERQRGNFPDRFSGHQFPNYSSELNVNALLLGDSALYLCASSLGGGTLSEAFFGQGTRLTVV.